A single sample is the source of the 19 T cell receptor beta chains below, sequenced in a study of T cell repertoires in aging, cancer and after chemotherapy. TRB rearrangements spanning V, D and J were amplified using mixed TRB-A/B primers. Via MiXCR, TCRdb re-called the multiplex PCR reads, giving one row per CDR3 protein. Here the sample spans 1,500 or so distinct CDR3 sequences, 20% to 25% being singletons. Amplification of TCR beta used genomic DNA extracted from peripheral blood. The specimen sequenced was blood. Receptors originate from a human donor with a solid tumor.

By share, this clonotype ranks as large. CDR3 in amino acids: CSVTGTDFLSQHF. In DNA, the CDR3 is TGCAGCGTTACCGGGACAGACTTCTTATCCCAGCATTTT. The rearrangement uses TRBV29-1 and TRBJ1-5; TRBD1 matches 7 bases. CDR3 size: 13 residues. Germline assignment: CDR1 SQVTM and CDR2 ANQGSEA. V lost 5 bases, J lost 11 bases, and 12 bases stayed unmatched.

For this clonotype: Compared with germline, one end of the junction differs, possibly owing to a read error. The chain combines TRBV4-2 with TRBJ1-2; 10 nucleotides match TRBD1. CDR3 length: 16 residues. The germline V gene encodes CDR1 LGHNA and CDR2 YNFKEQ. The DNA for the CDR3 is TGCGCCAGCAGCCAACTTGGGACAGGGGCTAACTATGGCTACACCTTC. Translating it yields CASSQLGTGANYGYTF.

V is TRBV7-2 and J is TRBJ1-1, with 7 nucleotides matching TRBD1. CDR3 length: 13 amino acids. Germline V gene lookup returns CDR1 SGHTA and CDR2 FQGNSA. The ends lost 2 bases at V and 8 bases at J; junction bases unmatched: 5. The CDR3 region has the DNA TGTGCCAGCAGCTTATCATACAGGGGAGAAGCTTTCTTT. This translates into CASSLSYRGEAFF.

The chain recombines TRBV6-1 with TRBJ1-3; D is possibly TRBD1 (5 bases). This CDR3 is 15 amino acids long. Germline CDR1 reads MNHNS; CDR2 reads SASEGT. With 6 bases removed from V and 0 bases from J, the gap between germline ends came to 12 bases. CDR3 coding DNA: TGTGCCAGCAGAGCCTTTGGGGGCTCTGGAAACACCATATATTTT. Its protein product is CASRAFGGSGNTIYF.

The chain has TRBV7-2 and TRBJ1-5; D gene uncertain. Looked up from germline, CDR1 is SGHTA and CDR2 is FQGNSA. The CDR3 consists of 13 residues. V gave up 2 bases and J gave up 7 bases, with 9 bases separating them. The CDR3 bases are TGTGCCAGCAGCTTAACGGGCTTGCAGCCCCAGCATTTT. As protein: CASSLTGLQPQHF. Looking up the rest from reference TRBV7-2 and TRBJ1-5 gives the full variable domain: GAGVSQSPSNKVTEKGKDVELRCDPISGHTALYWYRQSLGQGLEFLIYFQGNSAPDKSGLPSDRFSAERTGGSVSTLTIQRTQQEDSAVYLCASSLTGLQPQHFGDGTRLSIL.

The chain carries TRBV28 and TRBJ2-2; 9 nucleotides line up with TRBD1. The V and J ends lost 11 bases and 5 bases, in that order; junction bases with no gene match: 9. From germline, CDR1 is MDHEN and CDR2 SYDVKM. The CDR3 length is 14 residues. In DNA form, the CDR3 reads TGTGCCGTTGAGACAGGGGGAGAAACCGGGGAGCTGTTTTTT. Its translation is CAVETGGETGELFF.

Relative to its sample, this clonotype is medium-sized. The CDR3 bases are TGTGCCAGCAGTGACCCTGCCGGCAATGAGCAGTTCTTC. Translated: CASSDPAGNEQFF. V gene TRBV6-5 combines with J gene TRBJ2-1; D remains ambiguous. V was clipped by 5 bases and J by 6 bases, with 11 bases between them. Germline CDR1 MNHEY, CDR2 SVGAGI. The CDR3 length is 13 residues.

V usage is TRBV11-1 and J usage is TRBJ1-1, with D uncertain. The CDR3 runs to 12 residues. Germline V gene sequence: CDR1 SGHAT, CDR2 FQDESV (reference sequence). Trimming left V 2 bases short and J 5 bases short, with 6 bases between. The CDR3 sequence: CASSLSGTEAFF. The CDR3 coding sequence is TGTGCCAGCAGCTTATCGGGGACTGAAGCTTTCTTT. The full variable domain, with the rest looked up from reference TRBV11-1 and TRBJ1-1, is EAEVAQSPRYKITEKSQAVAFWCDPISGHATLYWYRQILGQGPELLVQFQDESVVDDSQLPKDRFSAERLKGVDSTLKIQPAELGDSAMYLCASSLSGTEAFFGQGTRLTVV.

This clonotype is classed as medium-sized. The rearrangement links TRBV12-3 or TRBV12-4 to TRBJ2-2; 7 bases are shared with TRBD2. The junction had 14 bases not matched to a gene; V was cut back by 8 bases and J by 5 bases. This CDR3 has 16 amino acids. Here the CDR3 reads CASLTAPGLTTGELFF. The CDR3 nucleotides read TGTGCCAGCCTTACTGCTCCGGGACTAACAACCGGGGAGCTGTTTTTT.

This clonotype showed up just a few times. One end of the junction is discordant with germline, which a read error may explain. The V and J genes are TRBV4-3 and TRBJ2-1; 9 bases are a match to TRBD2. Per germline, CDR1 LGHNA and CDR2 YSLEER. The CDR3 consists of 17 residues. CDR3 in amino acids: CASSQDWLAGPYNEQFF. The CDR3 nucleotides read TGTGCCAGCAGCCAAGATTGGCTAGCGGGACCCTACAATGAGCAGTTCTTC.

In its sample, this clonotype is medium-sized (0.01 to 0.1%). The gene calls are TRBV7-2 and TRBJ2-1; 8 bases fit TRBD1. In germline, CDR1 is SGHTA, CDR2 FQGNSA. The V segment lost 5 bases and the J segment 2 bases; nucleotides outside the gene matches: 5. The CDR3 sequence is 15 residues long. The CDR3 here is CASSLGTGPYNEQFF. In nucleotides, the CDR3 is TGTGCCAGCAGCCTAGGGACAGGACCCTACAATGAGCAGTTCTTC.

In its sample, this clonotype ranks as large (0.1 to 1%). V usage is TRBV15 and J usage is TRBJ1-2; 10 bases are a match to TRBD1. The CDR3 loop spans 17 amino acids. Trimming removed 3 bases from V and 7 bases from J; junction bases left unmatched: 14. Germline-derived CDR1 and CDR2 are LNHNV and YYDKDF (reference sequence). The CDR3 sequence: CATSSPGTGVRRGGYTF. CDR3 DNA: TGTGCCACCAGCAGCCCCGGGACAGGGGTTCGGCGGGGTGGCTACACCTTC. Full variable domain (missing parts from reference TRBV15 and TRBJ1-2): DAMVIQNPRYQVTQFGKPVTLSCSQTLNHNVMYWYQQKSSQAPKLLFHYYDKDFNNEADTPDNFQSRRPNTSFCFLDIRSPGLGDTAMYLCATSSPGTGVRRGGYTFGSGTRLTVV.

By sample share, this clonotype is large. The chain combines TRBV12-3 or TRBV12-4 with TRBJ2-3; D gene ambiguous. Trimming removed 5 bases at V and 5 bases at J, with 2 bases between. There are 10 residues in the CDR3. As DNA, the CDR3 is TGTGCCAGCAGTGGAGATACGCAGTATTTT. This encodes CASSGDTQYF.

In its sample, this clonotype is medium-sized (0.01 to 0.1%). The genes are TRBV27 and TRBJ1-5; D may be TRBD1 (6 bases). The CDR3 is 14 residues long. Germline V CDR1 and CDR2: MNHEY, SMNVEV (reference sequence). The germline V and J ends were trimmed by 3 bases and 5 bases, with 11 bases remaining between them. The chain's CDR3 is CASSFRGPDQPQHF. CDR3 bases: TGTGCCAGCAGTTTCAGGGGTCCCGATCAGCCCCAGCATTTT.

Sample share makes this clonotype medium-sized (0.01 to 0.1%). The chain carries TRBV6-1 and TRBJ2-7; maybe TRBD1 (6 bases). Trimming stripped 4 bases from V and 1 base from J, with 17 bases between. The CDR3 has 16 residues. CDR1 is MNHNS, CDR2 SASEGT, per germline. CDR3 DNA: TGTGCCAGCAGTGTCCGGGACAAACTCTTTTCCTACGAGCAGTACTTC. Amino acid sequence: CASSVRDKLFSYEQYF.

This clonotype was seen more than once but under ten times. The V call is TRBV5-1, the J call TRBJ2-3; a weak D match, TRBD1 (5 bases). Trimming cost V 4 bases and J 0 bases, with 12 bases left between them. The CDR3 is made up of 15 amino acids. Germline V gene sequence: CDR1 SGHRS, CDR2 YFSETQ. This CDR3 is CASSPGHTSTDTQYF. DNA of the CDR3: TGCGCCAGCAGCCCCGGACACACTAGCACAGATACGCAGTATTTT.

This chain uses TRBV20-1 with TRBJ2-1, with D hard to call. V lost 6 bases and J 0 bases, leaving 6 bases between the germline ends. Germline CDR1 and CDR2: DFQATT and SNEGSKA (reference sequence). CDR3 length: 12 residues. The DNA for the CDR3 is TGCAGTGCCGCGATCTCCTACAATGAGCAGTTCTTC. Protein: CSAAISYNEQFF.

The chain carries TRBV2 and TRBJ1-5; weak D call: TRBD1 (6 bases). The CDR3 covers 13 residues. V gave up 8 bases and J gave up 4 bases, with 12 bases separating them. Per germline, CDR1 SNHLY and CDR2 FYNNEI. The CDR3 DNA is TGTGCCAGCCAAACAGGGAATAATCAGCCCCAGCATTTT. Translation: CASQTGNNQPQHF.

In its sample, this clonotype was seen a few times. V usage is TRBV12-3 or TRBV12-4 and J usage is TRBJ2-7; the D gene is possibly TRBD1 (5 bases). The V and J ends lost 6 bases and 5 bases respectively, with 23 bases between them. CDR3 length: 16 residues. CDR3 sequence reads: CASSPPRAPRGDEQYF. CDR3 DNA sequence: TGTGCCAGCAGCCCGCCCCGGGCCCCAAGGGGCGACGAGCAGTACTTC.